This T cell receptor beta chain appears in the sequencing data of a study of T cell responses to AZD1222 COVID-19 vaccine. With regard to this clone: Its target is unknown.

The CDR3 contains 13 residues. From germline, CDR1 is SQVTM and CDR2 ANQGSEA. Trimming at V came to 4 bases and at J to 3 bases, leaving 3 bases not matched to a gene. Data came from immunoSEQ multiplex PCR; TCRdb stores just in-frame clones and leaves some out. The sample has around 120,000 clones, 88% seen once. Study-wide results and limits: Baseline seropositives among AZD1222 recipients totaled only 5 to 7. Nearly half of spike-specific TCRs reportedly target unmutated variant regions. Among the donors, most were white British and more were female, and clonal diversity was possibly underestimated.

The chain couples TRBV29-1 to TRBJ2-3; 8 bases align to TRBD2. Here the sequenced sample was peripheral blood, taken on day 0 of MenACWY control vaccination. The TCR originated in an adult in good health. The CDR3 sequence: CSVGLARTDTQYF. Written as DNA, the CDR3 is TGCAGCGTTGGACTAGCGAGGACAGATACGCAGTATTTT.